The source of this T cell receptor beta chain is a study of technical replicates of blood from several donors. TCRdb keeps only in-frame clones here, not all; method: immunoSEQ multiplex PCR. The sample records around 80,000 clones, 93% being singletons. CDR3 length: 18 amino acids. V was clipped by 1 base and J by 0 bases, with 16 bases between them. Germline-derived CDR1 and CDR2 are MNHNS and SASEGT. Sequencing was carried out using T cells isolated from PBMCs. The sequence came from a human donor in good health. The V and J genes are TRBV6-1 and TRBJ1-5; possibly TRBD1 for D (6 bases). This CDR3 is CASSEGTSGGYSNQPQHF. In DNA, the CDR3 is TGTGCCAGCAGTGAAGGGACTTCGGGGGGCTATAGCAATCAGCCCCAGCATTTT.